This TCR beta chain was retrieved from a study of blood T cell repertoires in COVID-19. TCRdb's copy holds only in-frame clones and misses some; the assay was immunoSEQ multiplex PCR. The table has approximately 240,000 clones, about 86% seen once; the top ten hold over 2.5%. The germline CDR1 and CDR2 sequences are SGHAT and FQNNGV. CDR3 length: 16 amino acids. The V end was cut by 0 bases, the J end by 4 bases, with 15 bases between. The specimen sequenced was peripheral blood. The chain links TRBV11-2 to TRBJ1-2; D is possibly TRBD1 (6 bases). The source is a woman aged 25 to 39 who had recovered from COVID-19. CDR3 amino acids: CASSLDPTGSVYGYTF. The CDR3 DNA sequence: TGTGCCAGCAGCTTAGATCCAACAGGGTCGGTCTATGGCTACACCTTC.